This T cell receptor beta chain comes out of a study of siplizumab effects on memory and regulatory T cells. General study findings and limits: The authors mapped only a minor fraction of alloreactive clones to unstimulated subsets. Naive T cells seemed more diverse than memory cells and seemed major alloresponse contributors.

Of note for this clone: Antigen: not known.

Only in-frame clones appear in the TCRdb table, and some are missing; sequencing was by immunoSEQ multiplex PCR. The data hold 65,000 to 70,000 clones, with about 87% observed a single time. The CDR3 covers 13 residues. Between the trimmed V and J ends, which lost 3 bases and 6 bases, there was a span of 11 bases. Germline V gene data show CDR1 as SEHNR and CDR2 as FQNEAQ (reference sequence). The specimen was Tregs sorted from blood. The receptor's source is a human donor in good health. This chain joins TRBV7-9 and TRBJ1-2; D is undetermined. The CDR3: CASSFSGENGYTF. CDR3 in DNA: TGTGCCAGCAGCTTCTCGGGCGAGAATGGCTACACCTTC.